This T cell receptor beta chain stems from a study of vaccination and CD4 T cells after COVID-19 (dated by TCRdb to between 2021 and 2023). Describing the broader study: Convalescent patients had a positive SARS-CoV-2 result on nasal swab PCR, and of these patients, some 10 had mild disease and one had severe disease. Post-vaccine blood samples were obtained a median of around 74 days after the second vaccine dose, with a range of roughly 12 to 250 days. Control cultures received a CEFX viral epitope pool as the positive control, an HIV-1 Nef peptide pool as the negative control, or no peptide. Overlapping spike peptide pools from SARS-CoV-2 and from the common cold coronaviruses HCoV-NL63, HCoV-OC43 and HCoV-229E were used as culture stimuli. Post-COVID blood samples from convalescent patients were collected a median of approximately 100 days after diagnosis, with a range of 35 to 161 days. In fewer than 12 COVID-19 convalescent patients and a handful of infection-naive healthy vaccine recipients, researchers compared the spike-specific CD4+ TCR repertoire from before mRNA vaccination with the repertoire from after. The convalescent cohort comprised six males and four females, including two Hispanic individuals, seven Caucasians, two Asians and one multiracial person. Each participant got two doses of either the Pfizer-BioNTech BNT162b2 vaccine (n=8) or the Moderna mRNA-1273 vaccine (n=2). Here is what the overall study found, with its caveats: In convalescent patients, a median approximately 83% of post-vaccine SARS-CoV-2-reactive clones were detected only after vaccination, and vaccine-specific priming was suggested by this finding. In convalescent patients, nearly all vaccine-specific clones (304 of 307) were found to be mono-reactive for SARS-CoV-2 spike rather than cross-reactive with common cold coronaviruses. The number of convalescent patients in the study was relatively small, and the study did not examine early timepoints following natural infection. The median count of SARS-CoV-2-reactive clonotypes went up from 20 to 25 after infection to about 41 after vaccination, although the change was not significant.

The treatment or condition label for this specimen denotes: roughly 10-day PBMC culture with coronavirus spike peptide pools or control peptides (ViraFEST assay). To expand antigen-specific T cells with peptide pools and then pick out the expanded clonotypes through TCR sequencing, the study relied on the ViraFEST assay. Positive SARS-CoV-2 PCR tests in the convalescent patients dated from March to December 2020, before Alpha, Beta and Delta variants emerged in the United States. Each well held approximately 2 million PBMCs cultured in IMDM containing roughly 5% human AB serum and 9 to 10 IU/ml IL-2, with 8.5 to 10 ug/ml peptide pools added. Half of the culture medium was replaced with fresh IL-2-containing medium on days 3 and 7. Once the cells had been in culture for around nine days, the EasySep CD4+ T cell isolation kit was used to isolate CD4+ T cells by negative selection. PBMCs were separated from whole blood using Ficoll-Paque Plus gradient centrifugation and then either used fresh or cryopreserved at -140C. Each culture condition was generally run in triplicate wells.

With respect to this clonotype: Its antigen target is currently unknown. No much larger clone exists at a distance of one base, and base qualities are not known.

The protocol used for the library was PCR. TCR sequencing of DNA from cultured CD4+ T cells used the Oncomine TCR Beta short-read assay at the Johns Hopkins FTIC core. The QIAamp micro DNA kit was used to extract genomic DNA from the cultured CD4+ T cells. Oncomine TCR Beta libraries from cultured CD4+ T cells were pooled with unique dual indexes and sequenced on an Illumina iSeq 100. The paper's processing steps were these. Non-productive sequences were removed, and CDR3s not starting with C, not ending with F or W, or shorter than 7 amino acids were discarded. The MANAFEST web application was used to identify antigen-specific clonotypes by comparing peptide-stimulated wells against reference wells and other culture wells. To be called positive, a clone needed an FDR below 0.05, an odds ratio above 5, and a productive frequency above 0.1% in at least two of three replicate wells. A clonotype counted as cross-reactive if it showed significant expansion both in the SARS-CoV-2 spike wells and in at least one common cold coronavirus spike condition. CDR3 homology was assessed with Levenshtein distances (stringdist) and unrooted phylogenetic trees (ape) in R version 3.6.1. In-frame beta chains were kept once TCRdb had trimmed the public reads at Q25 with fastp and called clones with MiXCR. Every CDR3 protein is listed once, alongside the most common genes and DNA of its rows. TCRdb's processing, not the authors', yielded these V and J calls. The sample records roughly 19,000 distinct CDR3 sequences, roughly 50% of which are singletons. Together, the top ten hold approximately 7% of the sample.

V and J are trimmed by 0 bases and 7 bases, and the gene matches miss 11 bases of the junction. From the cysteine up to the phenylalanine, the CDR3 has a length of 16 residues. Only the CDR3 region is kept as DNA, spanning 48 bases read in frame from base 1. In the germline V gene (reference sequence), CDR1 corresponds to DFQATT and CDR2 to SNEGSKA. The chain is assembled from TRBV20-1 and TRBJ1-5; 8 bases in the junction line up with TRBD1. This TCR was recovered from a human donor who had recovered from COVID-19. The sequenced material came from CD4+ T cells from blood, cultured in vitro. The DNA sequence is TGCAGTGCTAGAGATAAACGGGACAGGCGAGGCCAGCCCCAGCATTTT. It translates to CSARDKRDRRGQPQHF.